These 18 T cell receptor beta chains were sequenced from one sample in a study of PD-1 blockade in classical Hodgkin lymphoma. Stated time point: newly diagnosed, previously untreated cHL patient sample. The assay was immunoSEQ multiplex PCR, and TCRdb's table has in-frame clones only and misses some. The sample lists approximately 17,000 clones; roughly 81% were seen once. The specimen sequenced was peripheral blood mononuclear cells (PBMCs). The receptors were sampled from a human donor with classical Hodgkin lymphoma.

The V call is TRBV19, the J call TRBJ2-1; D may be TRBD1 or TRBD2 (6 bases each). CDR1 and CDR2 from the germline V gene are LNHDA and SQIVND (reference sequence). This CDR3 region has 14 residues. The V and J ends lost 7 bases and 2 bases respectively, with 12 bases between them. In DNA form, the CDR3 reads TGTGCCAGTAAAAGGGGGGATCCCTACAATGAGCAGTTCTTC. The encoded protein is CASKRGDPYNEQFF.

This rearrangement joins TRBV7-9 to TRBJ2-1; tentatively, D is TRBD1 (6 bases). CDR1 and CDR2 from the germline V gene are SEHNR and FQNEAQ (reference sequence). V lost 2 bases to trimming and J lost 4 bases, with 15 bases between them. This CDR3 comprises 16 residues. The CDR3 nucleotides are TGTGCCAGCAGCTTAAAGTGGGGGCCCCGATACAATGAGCAGTTCTTC. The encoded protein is CASSLKWGPRYNEQFF. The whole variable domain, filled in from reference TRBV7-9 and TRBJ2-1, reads DTGVSQNPRHKITKRGQNVTFRCDPISEHNRLYWYRQTLGQGPEFLTYFQNEAQLEKSRLLSDRFSAERPKGSFSTLEIQRTEQGDSAMYLCASSLKWGPRYNEQFFGPGTRLTVL.

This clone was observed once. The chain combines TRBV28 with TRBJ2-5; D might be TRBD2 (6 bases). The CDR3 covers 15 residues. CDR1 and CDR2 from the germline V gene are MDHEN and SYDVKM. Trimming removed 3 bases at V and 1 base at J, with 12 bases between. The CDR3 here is CASSFSGVFQETQYF. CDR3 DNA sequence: TGTGCCAGCAGTTTTAGCGGAGTATTCCAAGAGACCCAGTACTTC.

The CDR3 DNA is TGTGCCAGCAGTTTATTGGGGGTGCGGGGGGCCAACGTCCTGACTTTC. Its protein product is CASSLLGVRGANVLTF. The chain uses TRBV28 and TRBJ2-6; D possibly uses TRBD1 or TRBD2 (5 bases each). V dropped 1 base and J dropped 4 bases, with 11 bases sitting between them. Germline V lookup: CDR1 MDHEN, CDR2 SYDVKM. The CDR3 consists of 16 residues.

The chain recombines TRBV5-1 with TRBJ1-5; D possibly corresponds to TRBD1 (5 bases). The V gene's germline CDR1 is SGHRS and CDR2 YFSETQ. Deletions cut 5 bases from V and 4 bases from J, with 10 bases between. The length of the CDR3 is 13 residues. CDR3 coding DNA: TGCGCCAGCAGTATAGAGGGGAATCAGCCCCAGCATTTT. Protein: CASSIEGNQPQHF.

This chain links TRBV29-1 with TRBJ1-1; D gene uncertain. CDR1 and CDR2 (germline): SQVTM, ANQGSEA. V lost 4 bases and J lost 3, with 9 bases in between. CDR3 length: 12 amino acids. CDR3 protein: CSVGMGDTEAFF. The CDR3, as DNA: TGCAGCGTTGGTATGGGAGACACTGAAGCTTTCTTT.

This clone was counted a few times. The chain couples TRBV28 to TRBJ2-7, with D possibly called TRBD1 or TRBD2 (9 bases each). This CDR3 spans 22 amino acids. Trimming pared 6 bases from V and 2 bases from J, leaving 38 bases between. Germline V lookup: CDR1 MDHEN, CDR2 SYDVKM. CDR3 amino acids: CASSSISPGQGRLADPPYEQYF. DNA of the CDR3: TGTGCCAGCAGCTCAATTTCACCGGGACAGGGAAGACTAGCGGACCCGCCCTACGAGCAGTACTTC. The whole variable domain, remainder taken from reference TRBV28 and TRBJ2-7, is DVKVTQSSRYLVKRTGEKVFLECVQDMDHENMFWYRQDPGLGLRLIYFSYDVKMKEKGDIPEGYSVSREKKERFSLILESASTNQTSMYLCASSSISPGQGRLADPPYEQYFGPGTRLTVT.

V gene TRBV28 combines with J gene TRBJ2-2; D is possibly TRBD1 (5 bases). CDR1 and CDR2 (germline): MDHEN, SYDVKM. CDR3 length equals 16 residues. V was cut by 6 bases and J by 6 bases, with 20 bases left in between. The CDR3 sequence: CASRLTGKGSAGELFF. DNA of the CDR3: TGTGCCAGCAGATTAACAGGAAAGGGATCCGCCGGGGAGCTGTTTTTT.

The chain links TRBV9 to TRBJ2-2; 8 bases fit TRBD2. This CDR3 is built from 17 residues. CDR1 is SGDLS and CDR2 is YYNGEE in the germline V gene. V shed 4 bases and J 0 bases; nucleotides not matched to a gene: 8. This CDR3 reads CASSSPRGGPNTGELFF. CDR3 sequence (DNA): TGTGCCAGCAGCTCCCCCCGGGGGGGACCGAACACCGGGGAGCTGTTTTTT.

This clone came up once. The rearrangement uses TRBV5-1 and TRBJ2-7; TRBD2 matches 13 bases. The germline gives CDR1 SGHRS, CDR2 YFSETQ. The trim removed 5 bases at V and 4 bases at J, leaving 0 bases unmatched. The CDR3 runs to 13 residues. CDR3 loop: CASRLAGGYEQYF. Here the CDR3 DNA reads TGCGCCAGCAGACTAGCGGGAGGGTACGAGCAGTACTTC.

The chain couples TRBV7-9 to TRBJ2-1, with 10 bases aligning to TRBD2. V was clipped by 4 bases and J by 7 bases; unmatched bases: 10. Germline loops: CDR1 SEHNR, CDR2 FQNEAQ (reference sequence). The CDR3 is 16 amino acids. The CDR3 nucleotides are TGTGCCAGCAGCTCCCCCGGGCTAGCGGGAGTAAATGAGCAGTTCTTC. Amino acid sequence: CASSSPGLAGVNEQFF.

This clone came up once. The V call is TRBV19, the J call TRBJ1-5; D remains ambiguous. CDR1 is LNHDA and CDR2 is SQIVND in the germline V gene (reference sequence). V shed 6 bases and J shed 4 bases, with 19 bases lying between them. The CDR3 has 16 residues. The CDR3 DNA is TGTGCCAGTAGGTATTCTTTTATGGCCGATAATCAGCCCCAGCATTTT. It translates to CASRYSFMADNQPQHF.

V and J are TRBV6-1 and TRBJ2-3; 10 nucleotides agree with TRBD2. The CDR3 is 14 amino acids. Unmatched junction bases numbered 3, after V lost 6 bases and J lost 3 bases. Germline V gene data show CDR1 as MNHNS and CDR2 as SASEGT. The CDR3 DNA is TGTGCCAGCAGGTCTAGCGGGAGTACAGATACGCAGTATTTT. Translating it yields CASRSSGSTDTQYF.

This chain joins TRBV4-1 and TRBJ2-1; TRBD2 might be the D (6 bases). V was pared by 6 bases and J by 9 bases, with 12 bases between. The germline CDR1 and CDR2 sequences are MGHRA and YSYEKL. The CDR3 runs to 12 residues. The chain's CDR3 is CASSPAGTEQFF. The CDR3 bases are TGCGCCAGCAGTCCGGCGGGGACTGAGCAGTTCTTC.

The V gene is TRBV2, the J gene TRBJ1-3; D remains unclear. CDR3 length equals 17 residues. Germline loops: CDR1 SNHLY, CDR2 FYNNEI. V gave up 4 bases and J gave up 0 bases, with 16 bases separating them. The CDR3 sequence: CASSVWGRPSSGNTIYF. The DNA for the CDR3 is TGTGCCAGCAGTGTTTGGGGTAGACCGAGCTCTGGAAACACCATATATTTT. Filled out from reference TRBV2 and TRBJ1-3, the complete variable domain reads EPEVTQTPSHQVTQMGQEVILRCVPISNHLYFYWYRQILGQKVEFLVSFYNNEISEKSEIFDDQFSVERPDGSNFTLKIRSTKLEDSAMYFCASSVWGRPSSGNTIYFGEGSWLTVV.

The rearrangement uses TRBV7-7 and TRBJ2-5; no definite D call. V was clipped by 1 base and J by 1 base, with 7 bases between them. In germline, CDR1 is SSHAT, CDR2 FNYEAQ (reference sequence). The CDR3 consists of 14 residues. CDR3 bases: TGTGCCAGCAGCTTAGACTGGTCCCAAGAGACCCAGTACTTC. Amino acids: CASSLDWSQETQYF.

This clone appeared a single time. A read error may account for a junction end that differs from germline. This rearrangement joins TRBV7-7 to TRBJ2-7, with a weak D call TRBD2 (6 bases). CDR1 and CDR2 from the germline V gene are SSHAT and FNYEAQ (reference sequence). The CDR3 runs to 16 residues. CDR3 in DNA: TGCGCCAGCAGCCAAGAGGGACTGGAGGGATTCTACGAGCAGTACTTC. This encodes CASSQEGLEGFYEQYF.

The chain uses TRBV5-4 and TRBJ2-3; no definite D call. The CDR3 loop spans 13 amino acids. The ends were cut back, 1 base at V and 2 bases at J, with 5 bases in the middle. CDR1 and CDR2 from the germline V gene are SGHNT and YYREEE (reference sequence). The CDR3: CASSLLATDTQYF. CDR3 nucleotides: TGTGCCAGCAGCTTGTTGGCCACAGATACGCAGTATTTT.